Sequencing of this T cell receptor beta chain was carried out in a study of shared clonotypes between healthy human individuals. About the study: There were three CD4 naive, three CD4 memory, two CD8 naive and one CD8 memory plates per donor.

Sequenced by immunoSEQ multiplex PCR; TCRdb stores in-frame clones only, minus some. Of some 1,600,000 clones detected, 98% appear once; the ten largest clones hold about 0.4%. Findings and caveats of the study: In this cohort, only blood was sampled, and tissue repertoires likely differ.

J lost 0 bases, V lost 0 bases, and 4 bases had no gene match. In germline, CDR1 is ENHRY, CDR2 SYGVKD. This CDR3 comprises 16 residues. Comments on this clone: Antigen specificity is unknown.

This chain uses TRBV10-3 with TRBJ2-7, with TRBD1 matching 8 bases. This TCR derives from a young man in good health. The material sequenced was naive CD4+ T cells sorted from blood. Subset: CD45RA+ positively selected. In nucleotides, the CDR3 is TGTGCCATCAGTGAGTCAGACAGGGGCGCCTCCTACGAGCAGTACTTC. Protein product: CAISESDRGASYEQYF.